The clone carrying this T cell receptor beta chain came up once. The germline V gene encodes CDR1 SGHRS and CDR2 YFSETQ. The junction had 6 bases not matched to a gene; V was cut back by 1 base and J by 2 bases. The CDR3 extends over 15 amino acids. Authors' data handling: Nucleated cell counts were estimated from reference gene primer amplification. Generated by immunoSEQ multiplex PCR, the TCRdb table keeps only in-frame clones and is missing some. V and J calls and clone size follow that table, whereas D and trimming were derived from the DNA. The data show around 130,000 clones, approximately 81% seen once. This sample was taken from a study of blood T cell repertoires in COVID-19. Study as a whole: Samples of COVID-19 (acute and convalescent) were obtained from the United States, Italy and Spain. The analysed material was cDNA or gDNA that came from T cells, B-cell-depleted T cells, or PBMCs.

The clonotype was recovered from a man aged 55 to 69 with acute or convalescent COVID-19. This chain joins TRBV5-1 and TRBJ2-7; 7 bases fit TRBD1. The sequenced sample consisted of peripheral blood. CDR3 nucleotide sequence: TGCGCCAGCAGCTTGCCTCGACAGGGTACCTACGAGCAGTACTTC. It translates to CASSLPRQGTYEQYF.